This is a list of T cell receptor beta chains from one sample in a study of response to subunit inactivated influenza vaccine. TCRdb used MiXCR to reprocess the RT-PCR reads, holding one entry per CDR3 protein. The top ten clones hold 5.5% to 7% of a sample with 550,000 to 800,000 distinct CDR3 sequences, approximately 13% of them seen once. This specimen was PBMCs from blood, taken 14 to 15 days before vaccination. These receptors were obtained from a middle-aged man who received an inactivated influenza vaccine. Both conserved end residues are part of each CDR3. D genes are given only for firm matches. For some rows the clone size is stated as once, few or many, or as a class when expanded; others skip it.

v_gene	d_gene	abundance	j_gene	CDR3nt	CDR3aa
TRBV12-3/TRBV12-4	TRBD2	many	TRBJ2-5	TGTGCCAGCAGTTTGGACGGGAGGGCCAAAGAGACCCAGTACTTC	CASSLDGRAKETQYF
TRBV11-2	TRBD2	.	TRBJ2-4	TGTGCCAGCAGCTTACGACTAGCGGGGGAACTAGCCAAAAACATTCAGTACTTC	CASSLRLAGELAKNIQYF
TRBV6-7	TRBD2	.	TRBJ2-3	TGTGCCCAGGCTACTGGCTTAGCGGGAGTCCCCTCTACCACAGATACGCAGTATTTT	CAQATGLAGVPSTTDTQYF
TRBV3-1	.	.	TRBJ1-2	TGTGCCAGCAGCCAAGCGTCCGGGGCTCGGTACACCTTC	CASSQASGARYTF
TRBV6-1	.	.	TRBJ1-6	TGTGCCAGCAGAGCGCCGGGTCCTAATAATTCACCCCTCCACTTT	CASRAPGPNNSPLHF
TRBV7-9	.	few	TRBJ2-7	TGTGCCAGCAGCTTAAACCTACGAGGGGACGAGCAGTACTTC	CASSLNLRGDEQYF
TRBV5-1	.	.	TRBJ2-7	TGCGCCAGCAGCCTTCGGACAGGAGGGGACGAGCAGTACTTC	CASSLRTGGDEQYF
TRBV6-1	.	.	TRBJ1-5	TGTGCCAGCAGTGGCAGGGACAATCAGCCCCAGCATTTT	CASSGRDNQPQHF
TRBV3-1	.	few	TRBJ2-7	TGTGCCAGCAGCCAAGGGTCCGTTACCTACGAGCAGTACTTC	CASSQGSVTYEQYF
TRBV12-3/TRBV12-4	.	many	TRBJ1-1	TGTGCCAGCAGTTTAACAGGGTACACTGAAGCTTTCTTT	CASSLTGYTEAFF
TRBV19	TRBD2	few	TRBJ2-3	TGTGCCAGTAGTATGACTAGCTTTAGCACAGATACGCAGTATTTT	CASSMTSFSTDTQYF
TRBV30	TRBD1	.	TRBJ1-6	TGTGCCTGGAGTGTACAGGGGTTCTCACCCCTCCACTTT	CAWSVQGFSPLHF
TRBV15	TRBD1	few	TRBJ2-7	TGTGCCACCAGTACGGGGACAGGGGGTTACGAGCAGTACTTC	CATSTGTGGYEQYF
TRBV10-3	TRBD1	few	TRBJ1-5	TGTGCCATCGGGACAGCGGGCAATCAGCCCCAGCATTTT	CAIGTAGNQPQHF
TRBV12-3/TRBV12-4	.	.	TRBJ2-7	TGTGCCAGCAGTCCCAGTGTGGCAGCAGTACCCTACGAGCAGTACTTC	CASSPSVAAVPYEQYF
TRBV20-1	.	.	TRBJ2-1	TGCAGTGCTGGCGCTTTAGGGGACTCCTACAATGAGCAGTTCTTC	CSAGALGDSYNEQFF
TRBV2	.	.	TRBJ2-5	TGTGCCAGCAATGGCCAAGAGACCCAGTACTTC	CASNGQETQYF
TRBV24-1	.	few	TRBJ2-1	TGTGCCACCAGTGATTACGGAAAAGCCTACAATGAGCAGTTCTTC	CATSDYGKAYNEQFF
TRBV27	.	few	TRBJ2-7	TGTGCCAGCTGCTTCAACGGGGCCTACGAGCAGTACTTC	CASCFNGAYEQYF
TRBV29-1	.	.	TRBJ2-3	TGCAGCGTTGAAGGCAGGGGAGGAGGCACAGATACGCAGTATTTT	CSVEGRGGGTDTQYF
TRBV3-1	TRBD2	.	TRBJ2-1	TGTGCCAGCAGCTTTAAGACTAGCGGGAGGGCACACTCCTACAATGAGCAGTTCTTC	CASSFKTSGRAHSYNEQFF
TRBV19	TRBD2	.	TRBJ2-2	TGTGCCAGTAGTATAGATCTGTGGGCTAGCGGGAGTGAGCACACCGGGGAGCTGTTTTTT	CASSIDLWASGSEHTGELFF
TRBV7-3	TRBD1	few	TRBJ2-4	TGTGCCAGCAGCTTAACCCCCGGTCAGGGGGCCACCCTAGCCAAAAACATTCAGTACTTC	CASSLTPGQGATLAKNIQYF
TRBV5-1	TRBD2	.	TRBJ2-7	TGCGCCAGCAGCTTACGGGGGGGATCAGCCTACGAGCAGTACTTC	CASSLRGGSAYEQYF
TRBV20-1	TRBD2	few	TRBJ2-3	TGCAGTATCCCGGATAGCGGGAGAACCACCACAGATACGCAGTATTTT	CSIPDSGRTTTDTQYF
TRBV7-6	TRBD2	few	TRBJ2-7	TGTGCCAGAGGCCTAGCGGGAGTACTCTACGAGCAGTACTTC	CARGLAGVLYEQYF
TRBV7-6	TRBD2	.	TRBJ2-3	TGTGCCAGCAGCTTTGTAACAACTGGGACTACCTTCACAGATACGCAGTATTTT	CASSFVTTGTTFTDTQYF
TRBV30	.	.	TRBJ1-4	TGTGCCTGGAGTGTTCAGACACCAGGAAAACTGTTTTTT	CAWSVQTPGKLFF
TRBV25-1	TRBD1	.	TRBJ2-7	TGTGCCAGCAGTGAACCAGGGGGCTACAACGAGCAGTACTTC	CASSEPGGYNEQYF
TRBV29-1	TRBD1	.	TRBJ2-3	TGCAGCGTTGTACAGGGGGCCGGGGTAGATACGCAGTATTTT	CSVVQGAGVDTQYF
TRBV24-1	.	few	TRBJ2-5	TGTGCCACCAGTGACCCCCTGGGTCGGGAGACCCAGTACTTC	CATSDPLGRETQYF
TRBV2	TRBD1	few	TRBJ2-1	TGTGCCAGCAGTGAGGGACAGCCTACCTACAATGAGCAGTTCTTC	CASSEGQPTYNEQFF
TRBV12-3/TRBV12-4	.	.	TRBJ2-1	TGTGCCAGCAGTTTATTCCCGGAGGGGGTTTTAGATGAGCAGTTCTTC	CASSLFPEGVLDEQFF
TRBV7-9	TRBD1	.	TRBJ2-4	TGTGCCAGCAGCTTAGGAGGACAGGGTCCTCAGTACTTC	CASSLGGQGPQYF
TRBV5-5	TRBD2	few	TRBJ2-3	TGTGCCAGCAGGTCAGGCCCTAGCGGGGGCACAGATACGCAGTATTTT	CASRSGPSGGTDTQYF
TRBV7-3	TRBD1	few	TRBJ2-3	TGTGCCAGCGCGGTTGGGACAGGGCGAGGAGATACGCAGTATTTT	CASAVGTGRGDTQYF
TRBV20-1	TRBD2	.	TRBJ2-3	TGCAGTGCTAGTACCCGAAGCGGGGCCACAGATACGCAGTATTTT	CSASTRSGATDTQYF
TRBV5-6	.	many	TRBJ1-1	TGTGCCAGCAGCTTTGGGCAAGAAGCTTTCTTT	CASSFGQEAFF
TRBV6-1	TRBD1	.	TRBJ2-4	TGTGCCAGCAGGATCGGACAGGGGAGGGACATTCAGTACTTC	CASRIGQGRDIQYF
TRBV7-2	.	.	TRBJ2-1	TGTGCCAGCAGCGCCGGACGGTCTTCTGGTGGTGAGCAGTTCTTC	CASSAGRSSGGEQFF
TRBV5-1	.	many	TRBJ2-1	TGCGCCAGCAGCGGGACTCCTACTAGCTCCTACAATGAGCAGTTCTTC	CASSGTPTSSYNEQFF